This TCR beta chain was found in a study of blood T cell repertoires in COVID-19. Study overall: Sources were T cells, B-cell-depleted T cells, or PBMCs; the material itself was cDNA or gDNA.

In the original workflow: Amplifying reference gene primers gave estimates of nucleated cell counts. The assay was immunoSEQ multiplex PCR, and TCRdb's table has in-frame clones only and misses some. Clone size and the V and J calls come from that table; the DNA yielded D and trimming. The sample contains about 230,000 clones, around 89% of which appear only once. The cohort comprised adults aged 18 to 89 years residing in under 25 US areas. Cohorts were assigned according to the clinical history that participants reported. The CDR3 is 12 amino acids. CDR1 and CDR2 (germline): ENHRY, SYGVKD. V lost 11 bases and J lost 1, with 11 bases in between.

Specimen: PBMCs or T cells enriched from blood (not recorded which). This TCR came from a woman between 40 and 50 years old with acute COVID-19. This chain connects TRBV10-3 to TRBJ2-5; weak D call: TRBD2 (6 bases). The CDR3 region is CAARGAQETQYF. The DNA for the CDR3 is TGTGCCGCCCGCGGGGCCCAAGAGACCCAGTACTTC.